This entry lists 21 T cell receptor beta chains sequenced from one sample in a study of naive and memory T cell subsets. Both TRBC1 and TRBC2 were covered by a beta constant-region primer of two equimolar oligonucleotides. Nested alpha and beta constant-region primers with the SP2 primer drove four PCR rounds on ligated cDNA. TCRdb processed the UMI-ligation and nested PCR reads anew with MiXCR; each CDR3 protein has one entry. The sample records about 23,000 distinct CDR3 sequences, approximately 8.8% being singletons. The sample taken for sequencing was central memory CD8+ T cells from blood. Every receptor here comes from a human donor in good health.

In this sample, this clonotype turned up many times. The V call is TRBV19, the J call TRBJ1-1; maybe TRBD1 (6 bases). Trimming removed 3 bases at V and 0 bases at J, with 14 bases between. CDR1 and CDR2 from the germline V gene are LNHDA and SQIVND (reference sequence). The CDR3 is 16 residues long. CDR3 amino acids: CASSIAGDLLNTEAFF. The CDR3, as DNA: TGTGCCAGTAGTATTGCAGGGGATCTCCTGAACACTGAAGCTTTCTTT.

This clonotype was observed a handful of times. This chain uses TRBV5-1 with TRBJ2-7; 10 nucleotides match TRBD1. There are 16 residues in the CDR3. The V segment lost 2 bases and the J segment 2 bases; nucleotides outside the gene matches: 7. Germline V gene data show CDR1 as SGHRS and CDR2 as YFSETQ. The CDR3 DNA sequence: TGCGCCAGCAGCTTAACCCCGGACAGGGGGACCTACGAGCAGTACTTC. Translated: CASSLTPDRGTYEQYF.

This clonotype was observed at least ten times. The V call is TRBV28, the J call TRBJ1-5; 8 bases map to TRBD1. This CDR3 is 15 amino acids long. The V segment lost 5 bases and the J segment 5 bases; nucleotides outside the gene matches: 8. Germline V gene lookup returns CDR1 MDHEN and CDR2 SYDVKM. This CDR3 reads CASSEPLTGDQPQHF. In DNA, the CDR3 is TGTGCCAGCAGTGAACCTCTGACAGGGGATCAGCCCCAGCATTTT.

The chain links TRBV6-5 to TRBJ2-2; 7 nucleotides agree with TRBD1. The CDR3 has 16 amino acids. The V gene's germline CDR1 is MNHEY and CDR2 SVGAGI. With V trimmed by 5 bases and J by 3 bases, 9 bases remained unmatched. CDR3 region: CASSTQGGEDTGELFF. As DNA, the CDR3 is TGTGCCAGCAGTACCCAAGGGGGCGAAGACACCGGGGAGCTGTTTTTT.

This clonotype was seen a handful of times. V usage is TRBV29-1 and J usage is TRBJ2-2; D remains unclear. The V end lost 3 bases, the J end lost 2 bases, and 7 bases lay between the germline ends. Germline CDR1 and CDR2: SQVTM and ANQGSEA. The CDR3 is made up of 13 amino acids. The CDR3 nucleotides read TGCAGCGTTGAGTCTTTCAACACCGGGGAGCTGTTTTTT. This sequence encodes CSVESFNTGELFF.

This clonotype was detected a few times. This chain links TRBV7-9 with TRBJ2-1; TRBD2 aligns across 10 bases. The CDR3 extends over 16 amino acids. From germline, CDR1 is SEHNR and CDR2 FQNEAQ (reference sequence). The V segment lost 4 bases and the J segment 7 bases; nucleotides outside the gene matches: 10. CDR3 DNA: TGTGCCAGCAGCTCCCAAAGTAGCGGGAGGTTGAATGAGCAGTTCTTC. It specifies CASSSQSSGRLNEQFF.

Ten or more counts support this clonotype. This sequence joins TRBV6-5 and TRBJ2-3, with D possibly TRBD2 on 8 matching bases. The CDR3 length is 16 residues. Germline loops: CDR1 MNHEY, CDR2 SVGAGI. Trimming removed 5 bases from V and 1 base from J, with 16 bases in between. The CDR3 region is CASSPTSGQGTDTQYF. In nucleotides, the CDR3 is TGTGCCAGCAGTCCCACTAGCGGACAGGGCACAGATACGCAGTATTTT.

This clonotype was seen many times. The rearrangement uses TRBV3-1 and TRBJ1-1; D gene unclear. The CDR3 extends over 13 amino acids. CDR1 and CDR2 (germline): LGHDT, YNNKEL (reference sequence). V dropped 3 bases and J dropped 4 bases, with 9 bases sitting between them. CDR3 DNA sequence: TGTGCCAGCAGCCAGGGTGACGGCACTGAAGCTTTCTTT. It is translated as CASSQGDGTEAFF.

This clonotype has more than one count but fewer than ten. This sequence joins TRBV15 and TRBJ2-7; the match to TRBD2 covers 7 bases. Germline CDR1 and CDR2: LNHNV and YYDKDF (reference sequence). The CDR3 has 16 residues. Trimming cost V 0 bases and J 4 bases; bases outside gene matches: 9. CDR3 bases: TGTGCCACCAGCAGAGATCAGGCGGGAGTGGGGTACGAGCAGTACTTC. Amino acids: CATSRDQAGVGYEQYF.

This chain joins TRBV28 and TRBJ1-5, with D perhaps matching TRBD1 (6 bases). The CDR3 extends over 14 amino acids. Looked up from germline, CDR1 is MDHEN and CDR2 is SYDVKM. Trimming took off 6 bases at V and 6 bases at J, with 15 bases between the two ends. CDR3 nucleotides: TGTGCCAGCAGGCCCGTAAGGGGGGTTCAGCCCCAGCATTTT. It translates to CASRPVRGVQPQHF.

Turning to this clonotype: This may come from a read error, since a much larger clone is one base off. The chain is built from TRBV6-1 and TRBJ2-1; TRBD2 matches at 8 bases. The CDR3 runs to 15 residues. Germline values: CDR1 MNHNS, CDR2 SASEGT. In DNA, the CDR3 is TGTGCCAGCAGTCCGAGCGGGAGCGACTACAATGAGCGGTTCTTC. Its translation: CASSPSGSDYNERFF.

The chain recombines TRBV5-1 with TRBJ2-7; 7 bases line up with TRBD1. The CDR3 is 12 residues long. CDR1 is SGHRS, CDR2 YFSETQ, per germline. Trimming at V came to 5 bases and at J to 2 bases, leaving 1 base not matched to a gene. For the CDR3, the DNA is TGCGCCAGCAGTAGGGGGCCCTACGAGCAGTACTTC. Its translation: CASSRGPYEQYF.

This clonotype is labeled medium-sized (0.01 to 0.1%). CDR3 amino acids: CSAIGTNIVGNEQFF. As DNA, the CDR3 is TGCAGTGCTATTGGGACTAACATCGTGGGGAATGAGCAGTTCTTC. The chain carries TRBV20-1 and TRBJ2-1; the match to TRBD2 covers 7 bases. The CDR3 loop spans 15 amino acids. The germline V gene encodes CDR1 DFQATT and CDR2 SNEGSKA (reference sequence). The V and J ends lost 4 bases and 7 bases, in that order; junction bases with no gene match: 13.

About this clonotype: This could be a read error, since a much larger clone is one nucleotide away. The chain recombines TRBV9 with TRBJ2-3; the D is unclear. V was clipped by 4 bases and J by 7 bases, with 10 bases between them. Germline V gene sequence: CDR1 SGDLS, CDR2 YYNGEE. The CDR3 covers 12 residues. In nucleotides, the CDR3 is TGTGCCAGCAGCCATAATAGGAATACGCAGTATTTT. The encoded protein is CASSHNRNTQYF.

This clonotype has a count of ten or more. The rearrangement joins TRBV7-9 to TRBJ2-1; unclear D gene. CDR3 length: 13 residues. In germline, CDR1 is SEHNR, CDR2 FQNEAQ (reference sequence). The V and J ends lost 5 bases and 5 bases respectively, with 10 bases between them. CDR3 amino acids: CASSRNWDNEQFF. The CDR3 nucleotides read TGTGCCAGCAGCCGTAATTGGGACAATGAGCAGTTCTTC.

This rearrangement joins TRBV7-6 to TRBJ2-7; unclear D gene. V was shortened by 1 base and J by 3 bases, with 10 bases between the two germline ends. This CDR3 is 14 amino acids long. Germline CDR1 and CDR2: SGHVS and FNYEAQ. The CDR3 here is CASSLERSHYEQYF. The CDR3 DNA reads as TGTGCCAGCAGCTTAGAAAGGAGCCACTACGAGCAGTACTTC.

This clonotype was detected many times. This chain joins TRBV28 and TRBJ2-2; 8 bases match TRBD2. With V trimmed by 3 bases and J by 1 base, 4 bases remained unmatched. CDR1 is MDHEN, CDR2 SYDVKM, per germline. The length of the CDR3 is 16 residues. CDR3 protein: CASSFGLAGNTGELFF. DNA for the CDR3: TGTGCCAGCAGTTTCGGACTAGCCGGGAACACCGGGGAGCTGTTTTTT.

The CDR3 sequence: CASRGLVGVEQFF. The CDR3 DNA follows: TGTGCCAGCAGGGGACTAGTTGGGGTTGAGCAGTTCTTC. This chain links TRBV12-3 or TRBV12-4 with TRBJ2-1; 8 bases fit TRBD2. This CDR3 is built from 13 residues. J gave up 9 bases and V 6 bases, and 7 bases lay outside the gene matches.

The chain combines TRBV20-1 with TRBJ2-7, with D possibly matching TRBD2 (6 bases). Trimming took 1 base from V and 2 from J, leaving 15 bases between them. The V gene's germline CDR1 is DFQATT and CDR2 SNEGSKA (reference sequence). The CDR3 has 15 residues. The CDR3 sequence is CSARVLGDWAYEQYF. The CDR3 DNA follows: TGCAGTGCTAGAGTTTTGGGGGACTGGGCCTACGAGCAGTACTTC.

CDR3 coding DNA: TGCGCCAGCAGCCAAGATACGGCTAGCGGGAGCTCCTACAATGAGCAGTTCTTC. Its translation is CASSQDTASGSSYNEQFF. The V and J genes are TRBV4-1 and TRBJ2-1; TRBD2 matches at 10 bases. CDR1 MGHRA and CDR2 YSYEKL come from the germline V gene. The CDR3 covers 18 residues. The V gene end was trimmed by 0 bases and the J gene end by 0 bases; junction bases not matched to a gene: 5.

This clonotype is medium-sized within its sample. The chain joins TRBV28 to TRBJ2-7; D is ambiguous. Germline-derived CDR1 and CDR2 are MDHEN and SYDVKM. The CDR3 runs 14 residues. Trimming shortened V by 3 bases and J by 2 bases, and 11 bases separated the two germline ends. The CDR3 protein is CASSLAQATYEQYF. CDR3 DNA sequence: TGTGCCAGCAGTTTGGCGCAGGCAACCTACGAGCAGTACTTC.